The next 27 T cell receptor beta chains were all read from a single sample in a study of cytomegalovirus exposure and HLA in healthy donors. A multiplex PCR was run with 60 Vbeta primers and 13 Jbeta primers. The repertoire was sequenced with immunoSEQ multiplex PCR; TCRdb's copy has only in-frame clones and lacks some. The sample includes around 170,000 clones, around three quarters of them seen just once. The sequencing sample was made of PBMCs. The receptors shown here come from a man aged 35 to 55 in good health and CMV-seronegative.

This chain connects TRBV5-4 to TRBJ1-2, with 7 positions matching TRBD1. J lost 2 bases, V lost 2 bases, and 6 bases had no gene match. Germline lookup yields CDR1 SGHNT and CDR2 YYREEE (reference sequence). The CDR3 contains 15 residues. The CDR3 DNA is TGTGCCAGCAGCTTCCAGGGGGGCCTAAACTATGGCTACACCTTC. As protein: CASSFQGGLNYGYTF.

V gene TRBV27 combines with J gene TRBJ2-7; 8 bases line up with TRBD2. In germline, CDR1 is MNHEY, CDR2 SMNVEV (reference sequence). CDR3 length: 18 amino acids. The trim removed 6 bases at V and 4 bases at J, leaving 20 bases unmatched. The CDR3 protein is CASSRRGKREPSSYEQYF. The CDR3 DNA is TGTGCCAGCAGCCGCAGGGGAAAGCGGGAGCCCTCCTCGTACGAGCAGTACTTC.

The chain is built from TRBV5-1 and TRBJ1-1, with 8 positions matching TRBD1. The germline CDR1 and CDR2 sequences are SGHRS and YFSETQ. CDR3 length: 15 amino acids. The trim removed 0 bases at V and 3 bases at J, leaving 4 bases unmatched. CDR3 sequence reads: CASSLDGQGYTEAFF. The CDR3 DNA sequence: TGCGCCAGCAGCTTGGACGGACAGGGCTACACTGAAGCTTTCTTT.

The rearrangement joins TRBV11-1 to TRBJ2-1; 7 bases agree with TRBD2. V gave up 10 bases and J gave up 7 bases; unmatched junction bases: 10. CDR1 and CDR2 (germline): SGHAT, FQDESV (reference sequence). The CDR3 contains 13 residues. CDR3 in amino acids: CATPGKRGNEQFF. The DNA of the CDR3 is TGTGCCACACCGGGCAAGCGGGGTAATGAGCAGTTCTTC.

V gene TRBV7-9 combines with J gene TRBJ2-6; D uncertain. The CDR3 is 12 amino acids. The germline V and J ends were trimmed by 8 bases and 3 bases, with 5 bases remaining between them. Germline V gene data show CDR1 as SEHNR and CDR2 as FQNEAQ (reference sequence). CDR3 nucleotide sequence: TGTGCCAGCGGAGTTGGGGCCAACGTCCTGACTTTC. Translating it yields CASGVGANVLTF. Variable domain in full (rest from reference TRBV7-9 and TRBJ2-6): DTGVSQNPRHKITKRGQNVTFRCDPISEHNRLYWYRQTLGQGPEFLTYFQNEAQLEKSRLLSDRFSAERPKGSFSTLEIQRTEQGDSAMYLCASGVGANVLTFGAGSRLTVL.

This clone was seen only once. Here the CDR3 reads CASSIVSGANVLTF. DNA for the CDR3: TGTGCCAGCAGTATCGTCTCTGGGGCCAACGTCCTGACTTTC. The chain has TRBV7-9 and TRBJ2-6; D gene unclear. CDR1 is SEHNR and CDR2 is FQNEAQ in the germline V gene (reference sequence). This CDR3 has 14 residues. V gave up 6 bases and J gave up 0 bases, with 6 bases separating them.

The chain carries TRBV5-4 and TRBJ2-1; 11 bases align to TRBD2. In germline, CDR1 is SGHNT, CDR2 YYREEE (reference sequence). After removal of 3 bases from V and 3 bases from J, the junction contained 2 bases not matched to a gene. This CDR3 has 15 amino acids. The CDR3 nucleotides are TGTGCCAGCAGCTGGGGGACTAGCGGCTACAATGAGCAGTTCTTC. As protein: CASSWGTSGYNEQFF.

The rearrangement joins TRBV30 to TRBJ2-6, with D uncertain. CDR1 is GTSNPN and CDR2 is SVGIG in the germline V gene (reference sequence). The CDR3 is made up of 13 amino acids. Trimming left V 7 bases short and J 3 bases short, with 10 bases between. Written as DNA, the CDR3 is TGTGCCTCATCAGGATATGGGGCCAACGTCCTGACTTTC. Protein: CASSGYGANVLTF.

The rearrangement joins TRBV19 to TRBJ1-1, with 11 bases aligning to TRBD1. With 3 bases clipped from V and 3 bases from J, the junction kept 6 bases outside the gene matches. Germline CDR1 and CDR2: LNHDA and SQIVND (reference sequence). This CDR3 has 16 residues. CDR3 nucleotide sequence: TGTGCCAGTAGTATCCCGGACAGGGGGCTGGACACTGAAGCTTTCTTT. This encodes CASSIPDRGLDTEAFF.

The genes are TRBV7-2 and TRBJ2-3, with D possibly matching TRBD2 (6 bases). The CDR3 totals 15 residues. V gave up 1 base and J gave up 3 bases, with 11 bases separating them. Germline V gives CDR1 SGHTA, CDR2 FQGNSA. For the CDR3, the DNA is TGTGCCAGCAGCTTAGTTCCACTAGCAACAGATACGCAGTATTTT. Translated: CASSLVPLATDTQYF.

This clone has just one count. The V gene is TRBV28, the J gene TRBJ2-2; TRBD2 agrees at 13 bases. The CDR3 spans 17 residues. The J segment lost 6 bases and the V segment lost 4 bases, leaving 8 bases of the junction unmatched. CDR1 is MDHEN, CDR2 SYDVKM, per germline. The CDR3 bases are TGTGCCAGCAGTTCCCCAAAACTAGCGGGAGGGTCCGGGGAGCTGTTTTTT. Amino acid sequence: CASSSPKLAGGSGELFF.

This clone showed up just once. This chain links TRBV29-1 with TRBJ1-1, with 8 bases identical to TRBD1. Germline CDR1 is SQVTM and CDR2 is ANQGSEA. Trimming cost V 4 bases and J 5 bases; bases outside gene matches: 6. The CDR3 has 13 residues. The CDR3 region has the DNA TGCAGCGTTGTCAAACGACAGGGGACTGAAGCTTTCTTT. Its translation: CSVVKRQGTEAFF.

V usage is TRBV9 and J usage is TRBJ2-1; 10 bases are shared with TRBD2. After removal of 1 base from V and 7 bases from J, the junction contained 2 bases not matched to a gene. Germline values: CDR1 SGDLS, CDR2 YYNGEE. CDR3 length: 14 residues. CDR3 nucleotide sequence: TGTGCCAGCAGCGTACTAGCGGGAGTAAATGAGCAGTTCTTC. This sequence encodes CASSVLAGVNEQFF.

J is TRBJ1-1 and V is TRBV2; maybe TRBD1 (6 bases). This CDR3 is 13 amino acids long. V lost 8 bases, J lost 1 base, and 11 bases lay in between. Germline assignment: CDR1 SNHLY and CDR2 FYNNEI. The CDR3 here is CASSSTGNTEAFF. DNA for the CDR3: TGTGCCAGCTCGTCGACAGGGAACACTGAAGCTTTCTTT.

This chain joins TRBV15 and TRBJ1-1; maybe TRBD1 (5 bases). The V and J ends lost 8 bases and 2 bases respectively, with 12 bases between them. Germline V gives CDR1 LNHNV, CDR2 YYDKDF (reference sequence). The CDR3 totals 13 residues. The chain's CDR3 is CATLTGYNTEAFF. DNA for the CDR3: TGTGCCACCCTTACAGGCTATAACACTGAAGCTTTCTTT.

CDR3 sequence reads: CASSVSASSYEQYF. DNA of the CDR3: TGTGCCAGCAGTGTTAGCGCAAGCTCCTACGAGCAGTACTTC. The chain carries TRBV6-5 and TRBJ2-7; D perhaps matches TRBD2 (5 bases). V was trimmed by 5 bases and J by 0 bases, leaving 11 bases between them. In germline, CDR1 is MNHEY, CDR2 SVGAGI. CDR3 length equals 14 residues.

The J gene is TRBJ1-3, the V gene TRBV9; D is uncertain. CDR1 SGDLS and CDR2 YYNGEE come from the germline V gene. The CDR3 runs to 15 residues. Trimming shortened V by 4 bases and J by 0 bases, and 11 bases separated the two germline ends. This chain's CDR3 is CASSLSSSSGNTIYF. The DNA for the CDR3 is TGTGCCAGCAGCCTCTCCTCGAGCTCTGGAAACACCATATATTTT.

The chain uses TRBV28 and TRBJ1-2; 9 nucleotides line up with TRBD1. Germline CDR1 MDHEN, CDR2 SYDVKM. The length of the CDR3 is 16 residues. The trim removed 6 bases at V and 3 bases at J, leaving 11 bases unmatched. The chain's CDR3 is CASRPPGTGIYYGYTF. In nucleotides, the CDR3 is TGTGCCAGCAGGCCACCCGGGACAGGGATATACTATGGCTACACCTTC.

The chain couples TRBV25-1 to TRBJ2-3; tentatively, D is TRBD2 (6 bases). Trimming left V 5 bases short and J 14 bases short, with 14 bases between. This CDR3 is 11 amino acids long. Germline loops: CDR1 MGHDK, CDR2 SYGVNS. CDR3 sequence: CASSRVGEVYF. CDR3 in DNA: TGTGCCAGCAGTCGGGTGGGGGAGGTGTATTTT.

The rearrangement joins TRBV18 to TRBJ1-1; 9 positions agree with TRBD1. Germline V CDR1 and CDR2: KGHSH, LQKENI. This CDR3 region has 15 residues. V dropped 6 bases and J dropped 3; count of bases not matched to a gene: 8. This chain's CDR3 is CASSLNRDRDTEAFF. Written as DNA, the CDR3 is TGTGCCAGCTCTCTGAACCGGGACAGGGACACTGAAGCTTTCTTT. Complete variable domain (other parts from reference TRBV18 and TRBJ1-1): NAGVMQNPRHLVRRRGQEARLRCSPMKGHSHVYWYRQLPEEGLKFMVYLQKENIIDESGMPKERFSAEFPKEGPSILRIQQVVRGDSAAYFCASSLNRDRDTEAFFGQGTRLTVV.

The J gene is TRBJ1-2, the V gene TRBV28, with D possibly TRBD1 on 5 matching bases. CDR1 is MDHEN and CDR2 is SYDVKM in the germline V gene. V gave up 5 bases and J gave up 2 bases, with 12 bases separating them. The CDR3 is 14 residues long. CDR3: CASSTTTANYGYTF. The CDR3 bases are TGTGCCAGCAGTACCACGACAGCCAACTATGGCTACACCTTC.

The rearrangement joins TRBV5-1 to TRBJ2-1; TRBD1 matches 8 bases. The CDR3 is 14 amino acids. Trimming took 0 bases from V and 13 from J; bases not matched to a gene: 9. Looked up from germline, CDR1 is SGHRS and CDR2 is YFSETQ. The chain's CDR3 is CASSLAGQGSSQFF. CDR3 coding DNA: TGCGCCAGCAGCTTGGCCGGACAGGGAAGTAGCCAGTTCTTC.

The rearrangement joins TRBV29-1 to TRBJ2-5; 9 bases are a match to TRBD2. CDR3 length equals 14 residues. Looked up from germline, CDR1 is SQVTM and CDR2 is ANQGSEA. J lost 5 bases, V lost 3 bases, and 7 bases had no gene match. Here the CDR3 DNA reads TGCAGCGTTGACGGCGGGAGGGCCGGGGAGACCCAGTACTTC. It yields the protein CSVDGGRAGETQYF.

The V gene is TRBV5-1, the J gene TRBJ2-3; the match to TRBD2 covers 7 bases. This CDR3 is built from 15 residues. The J segment lost 0 bases and the V segment lost 0 bases, leaving 1 base of the junction unmatched. Germline V gene data show CDR1 as SGHRS and CDR2 as YFSETQ. The DNA for the CDR3 is TGCGCCAGCAGCTTGGGGGAGGGAAGCACAGATACGCAGTATTTT. Translating it yields CASSLGEGSTDTQYF.

The chain joins TRBV7-9 to TRBJ1-1; 7 bases are shared with TRBD1. The CDR3 is made up of 12 amino acids. The trim removed 7 bases at V and 8 bases at J, leaving 7 bases unmatched. From germline, CDR1 is SEHNR and CDR2 FQNEAQ (reference sequence). CDR3 in DNA: TGTGCCAGCACCACACAGGGGAACGAAGCTTTCTTT. Its translation: CASTTQGNEAFF.

The chain combines TRBV11-2 with TRBJ2-1; TRBD2 matches at 7 bases. Germline V CDR1 and CDR2: SGHAT, FQNNGV. This CDR3 has 15 residues. V lost 5 bases, J lost 0 bases, and 4 bases stayed unmatched. The CDR3: CASSQSGDSYNEQFF. The DNA for the CDR3 is TGTGCCAGCAGCCAAAGCGGGGACTCCTACAATGAGCAGTTCTTC.

The chain has TRBV20-1 and TRBJ2-7, with D perhaps matching TRBD2 (5 bases). CDR1 is DFQATT and CDR2 is SNEGSKA in the germline V gene (reference sequence). The CDR3 spans 11 residues. The CDR3 nucleotides read TGCTCCCCAGCGGCCTCCTACGAGCAGTACTTC. It translates to CSPAASYEQYF.